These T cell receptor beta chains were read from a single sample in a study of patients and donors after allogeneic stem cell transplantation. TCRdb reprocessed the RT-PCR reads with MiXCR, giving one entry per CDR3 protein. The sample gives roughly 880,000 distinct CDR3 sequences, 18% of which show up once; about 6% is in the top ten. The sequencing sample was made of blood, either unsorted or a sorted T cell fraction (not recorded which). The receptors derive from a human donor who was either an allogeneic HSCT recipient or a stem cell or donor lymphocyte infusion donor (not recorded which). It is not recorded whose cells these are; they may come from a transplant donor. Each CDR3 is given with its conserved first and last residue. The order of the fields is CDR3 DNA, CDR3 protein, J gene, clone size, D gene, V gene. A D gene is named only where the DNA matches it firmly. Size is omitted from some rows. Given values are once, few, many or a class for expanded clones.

TGCGCCAGCAGCTTGGGGGACTTGTGGGTAGAAGCTTTCTTT CASSLGDLWVEAFF TRBJ1-1 NA NA TRBV5-1
TGTGCCAGCAGCTTAATGAGAAGGACAGGGGCCTCCGAGCAGTACTTC CASSLMRRTGASEQYF TRBJ2-7 few TRBD1 TRBV7-2
TGCGCCAGCAGCAAGGGGACAGGGGTTGGGGTTGAGCAGTTCTTC CASSKGTGVGVEQFF TRBJ2-1 few TRBD1 TRBV5-1
TGTGCCAGCAGCTCCTTAACTAGCGGTGGGGTTCCCAATGAGCAGTTCTTC CASSSLTSGGVPNEQFF TRBJ2-1 NA TRBD2 TRBV9
TGCAGTGCTCAAGGACAGGGGGTTGGGGGCTACACCTTC CSAQGQGVGGYTF TRBJ1-2 few TRBD1 TRBV20-1
TGTGCCAGCAGTTACGCCGGGACAGGGGCCTTCAATGAGCAGTTCTTC CASSYAGTGAFNEQFF TRBJ2-1 NA TRBD1 TRBV6-5
TGTGCCAGCAGTTACGCAGGGGCCCTCAGGGAGGACGAGCAGTACTTC CASSYAGALREDEQYF TRBJ2-7 NA NA TRBV6-5
TGCAGTGCACTATCCCGGGGGAGCAATCAGCCCCAGCATTTT CSALSRGSNQPQHF TRBJ1-5 NA NA TRBV20-1
TGTGCCAGCAGTTACGGGCCATTTGGGCAGCAGCCCCAGCATTTT CASSYGPFGQQPQHF TRBJ1-5 NA NA TRBV6-5
TGTGCCAGCAGCCGACAGGGGAGTCCCAAAAACATTCAGTACTTC CASSRQGSPKNIQYF TRBJ2-4 NA TRBD1 TRBV5-5
TGTGCCAGCAGCTTAGCAGCCCAGCAGTATTTT CASSLAAQQYF TRBJ2-3 NA NA TRBV11-2
TGTGCCAGCAGTTTCGCCGGGACAGGCATCCCCTACGAGCAGTACTTC CASSFAGTGIPYEQYF TRBJ2-7 once TRBD1 TRBV6-5
TGTGCCAGCAGTCCCCAGACGGAAAGGAGCTCCTACGAGCAGTACTTC CASSPQTERSSYEQYF TRBJ2-7 NA NA TRBV27
TGTGCCAGCAGCGTAGAGCCAGCGCCTCGCGGAGGGGAGCAGTACTTC CASSVEPAPRGGEQYF TRBJ2-7 NA NA TRBV9
TGTGCCAGCAGTGAGGACCCCCAGAATGCGAACTGGTTCTTC CASSEDPQNANWFF TRBJ2-1 few NA TRBV25-1
TGTGCCAGCAGCTTAGCGGGGGCACTGGAAGCTTTCTTT CASSLAGALEAFF TRBJ1-1 NA NA TRBV7-9
TGCGCCAGCAGCTATATCAGGGCTGGGGCCAACGTCCTGACTTTC CASSYIRAGANVLTF TRBJ2-6 many NA TRBV5-1
TGTGCCAGCAGCTTAGGATCCACAGGGGTCACTGAAGCTTTCTTT CASSLGSTGVTEAFF TRBJ1-1 NA TRBD1 TRBV7-2
TGTGCCATCTTAAGACAGGAGAGCTCCTACAATGAGCAGTTCTTC CAILRQESSYNEQFF TRBJ2-1 few NA TRBV10-3
TGCAGTGCTACAAAGGGGTTTTCGGGCACTGAAGCTTTCTTT CSATKGFSGTEAFF TRBJ1-1 few NA TRBV20-1
TGTGCCAGCTCACCAGTGGGTCCGGGACAGGGGGCTTATGGCTACACCTTC CASSPVGPGQGAYGYTF TRBJ1-2 few TRBD1 TRBV18
TGTGCCAGCAGCCACCTAGCGGGGGGGCCAAATGAGCAGTTCTTC CASSHLAGGPNEQFF TRBJ2-1 NA TRBD2 TRBV6-1